What follows are 11 T cell receptor beta chains derived from one specimen sequenced in a study of T cell responses to AZD1222 COVID-19 vaccine. Sequencing was performed with immunoSEQ multiplex PCR; in TCRdb, only in-frame clones are kept and a portion is missing. The sample carries around 100,000 clones, around 90% recorded once. The sequencing here drew on peripheral blood, taken 28 days after the second AZD1222 dose. The receptors come from an adult who received the AZD1222 COVID-19 vaccine.

The chain combines TRBV5-1 with TRBJ2-3; D may be TRBD2 (5 bases). The germline V gene encodes CDR1 SGHRS and CDR2 YFSETQ. The CDR3 covers 14 residues. The V end was cut by 2 bases, the J end by 3 bases, with 10 bases between. The CDR3 sequence is CASSLAESTDTQYF. The CDR3 nucleotides are TGCGCCAGCAGCTTAGCGGAGAGTACAGATACGCAGTATTTT.

The V and J genes are TRBV5-1 and TRBJ2-3; D remains unclear. CDR1 and CDR2 (germline): SGHRS, YFSETQ. Trimming took off 2 bases at V and 2 bases at J, with 9 bases between the two ends. CDR3 length: 14 residues. CDR3 protein: CASSFSGFTDTQYF. The CDR3 DNA sequence: TGCGCCAGCAGCTTTTCTGGGTTCACAGATACGCAGTATTTT.

V is TRBV28 and J is TRBJ1-5; D gene ambiguous. This CDR3 region has 15 residues. Germline CDR1 and CDR2: MDHEN and SYDVKM. Trimming left V 6 bases short and J 2 bases short, with 14 bases between. As DNA, the CDR3 is TGTGCCAGCAGCAGGACGGGAGTAGGCAATCAGCCCCAGCATTTT. It is translated as CASSRTGVGNQPQHF.

The rearrangement links TRBV5-4 to TRBJ1-2; 9 bases map to TRBD1. V lost 4 bases to trimming and J lost 5 bases; unmatched junction nucleotides: 6. Germline assignment: CDR1 SGHNT and CDR2 YYREEE (reference sequence). The CDR3 extends over 14 amino acids. The CDR3, as DNA: TGTGCCAGCAGCGGCCGGGACAGGGATTATGGCTACACCTTC. It encodes CASSGRDRDYGYTF.

The chain uses TRBV7-9 and TRBJ2-1; D gene unclear. The ends were cut back, 2 bases at V and 0 bases at J, with 14 bases in the middle. This CDR3 contains 17 residues. CDR1 and CDR2 (germline): SEHNR, FQNEAQ (reference sequence). This chain's CDR3 is CASSLRSTSRSYNEQFF. Here the CDR3 DNA reads TGTGCCAGCAGCTTAAGAAGTACGTCGCGCTCCTACAATGAGCAGTTCTTC.

This clone showed up just once. V gene TRBV11-2 combines with J gene TRBJ2-6; the D gene is possibly TRBD1 (5 bases). The CDR3 length is 16 residues. Per germline, CDR1 SGHAT and CDR2 FQNNGV. V lost 1 base, J lost 0 bases, and 7 bases lay in between. In nucleotides, the CDR3 is TGTGCCAGCAGCTTAGGCAGGGACTCTGGGGCCAACGTCCTGACTTTC. This encodes CASSLGRDSGANVLTF.

The gene calls are TRBV4-2 and TRBJ2-3, with TRBD2 matching over 7 bases. With V trimmed by 2 bases and J by 2 bases, 10 bases remained unmatched. CDR1 LGHNA and CDR2 YNFKEQ come from the germline V gene. The CDR3 is 17 residues long. The DNA for the CDR3 is TGTGCCAGCAGCCAATCCATAGCGGGCGAAAACACAGATACGCAGTATTTT. It yields the protein CASSQSIAGENTDTQYF.

The chain carries TRBV28 and TRBJ1-2; D remains ambiguous. Germline-derived CDR1 and CDR2 are MDHEN and SYDVKM. The CDR3 contains 16 residues. Trimming removed 3 bases at V and 1 base at J, with 15 bases between. The CDR3 spells CASSLASLDFNYGYTF. The CDR3 region has the DNA TGTGCCAGCAGTTTGGCATCCCTAGACTTTAACTATGGCTACACCTTC.

The chain recombines TRBV29-1 with TRBJ2-7, with a possible D match to TRBD2 (6 bases). There are 15 residues in the CDR3. V shed 0 bases and J shed 0 bases, with 12 bases lying between them. Germline V gene lookup returns CDR1 SQVTM and CDR2 ANQGSEA. DNA of the CDR3: TGCAGCGTTGAAGAAAACGGGGGAAGCTCCTACGAGCAGTACTTC. Encoded protein: CSVEENGGSSYEQYF.

The chain uses TRBV11-3 and TRBJ2-5; 14 nucleotides agree with TRBD2. Germline CDR1 reads SGHNT; CDR2 reads YENEEA. J gave up 4 bases and V 5 bases, and 6 bases lay outside the gene matches. The CDR3 contains 16 residues. As DNA, the CDR3 is TGTGCCAGCAGCGTCGGACTAGCGGGAGGTAGAGAGACCCAGTACTTC. The encoded protein is CASSVGLAGGRETQYF.

This clone was detected only a few times. The J gene is TRBJ1-2, the V gene TRBV4-1; 12 nucleotides align to TRBD1. CDR1 and CDR2 (germline): MGHRA, YSYEKL. There are 15 residues in the CDR3. J lost 8 bases, V lost 1 base, and 5 bases had no gene match. DNA for the CDR3: TGCGCCAGCAGCCAAGCCTCCGGGACAGGGGGCGGCTACACCTTC. Protein: CASSQASGTGGGYTF.